Sequencing of this T cell receptor (beta chain) was carried out in a study of T cell responses to AZD1222 COVID-19 vaccine (dated by TCRdb to the early 2020s). Regarding the complete study: A total of about 240 trial participants underwent TCR sequencing, of whom 207 received two doses of AZD1222 and some 25 received two doses of the MenACWY control vaccine. Trial participants were enrolled by age into 18-55, 56-69 and 70-plus year subgroups, with around 150, 28 and 57 TCR-sequenced participants respectively. Study-level results and caveats: Conclusions about previously exposed vaccinees are limited because only six or seven AZD1222 recipients were SARS-CoV-2 seropositive at baseline. The 56-69-year group was small, and its depth increase did not reach significance, likely because of low power. No day 14 peak-response samples were available, so repertoires were characterized only after the peak T cell response. The vaccine-associated CD4 TCRs covered the entire spike protein, and the dominant responses fell in regions 160-218 and 743-854. Participants were mostly white British, with more females than males. The authors suggested clonal diversity may have been underestimated. Spike-specific TCR breadth and depth rose significantly after two AZD1222 doses compared with day 0 and with MenACWY recipients. Reportedly, close to half of the unique spike-specific TCRs recognized epitopes lying outside the regions that are mutated in the B.1.351 and B.1.1.7 variants.

A remark on this clone: The clone's antigen remains unknown. Per-nucleotide qualities are absent, and no much larger clonotype sits a single base away.

The time point label here, explained by the study, means: sample from adult after SARS-CoV-2 infection, after symptom onset. A couple of convalescent COVID-19 patients, sampled after symptom onset from adults with prior SARS-CoV-2 infection, were also TCR-sequenced for comparison. The CDR3 regions of human TCRbeta chains were analyzed by immunosequencing. Under the source paper's analysis protocol: Repertoire TCRs were matched against a reference library of SARS-CoV-2-specific TCRs generated with the MIRA antigen-specificity platform. Breadth was defined as the fraction of unique TCRs that were SARS-CoV-2-associated, and depth was defined as the fraction of total T cells that were SARS-CoV-2-associated. Using the MIRA data, each spike-specific TCR was mapped to the spike region that the TCR reacts to and placed in a CD4 or CD8 class. Log10-transformed breadth and depth values were compared by one-way ANOVA with Sidak's multiple comparisons tests. What TCRdb holds here is the immuneACCESS table cut down to in-frame rearrangements. Part of the clones is not present; checked against another copy, under half of the missing clones reflect an unresolved V gene, and the others are unexplained. That table supplies the V and J calls and clone size; D and trimming were determined from the DNA. This sample has about 150,000 clones in its table, and 75% to 90% of those were observed once. The ten largest clones capture 5.5% to 8.5% of the sample.

CDR1 MDHEN and CDR2 SYDVKM are derived from the germline V gene. Clipping removes 0 bases from V and 5 bases from J, with 6 as the unmatched junction base count. From its cysteine to its phenylalanine, the CDR3 spans 16 amino acids. The only DNA kept is the CDR3, 48 bases in frame from the first base. The V and J genes are TRBV28 and TRBJ2-7, with TRBD1 identical over 11 junction bases. Sequencing used peripheral blood, obtained after recovery from COVID-19. The TCR comes from an adult who had recovered from COVID-19. The CDR3 corresponds to CASSLWGQGEGDEQYF. The DNA sequence is as follows: TGTGCCAGCAGTTTATGGGGACAGGGGGAAGGGGACGAGCAGTACTTC. The CDR3, completed at both ends by the reference TRBV28 and TRBJ2-7 genes, gives the full variable domain DVKVTQSSRYLVKRTGEKVFLECVQDMDHENMFWYRQDPGLGLRLIYFSYDVKMKEKGDIPEGYSVSREKKERFSLILESASTNQTSMYLCASSLWGQGEGDEQYFGPGTRLTVT.